This T cell receptor (beta chain) was recovered during a study of T-cell memory formation after mild COVID-19. TCRdb independently ran MiXCR on the 5' RACE reads; one entry per CDR3 protein. The sample lists around 150,000 distinct CDR3 sequences; 25% to 40% were seen once. This clonotype was detected a few times. The TCR was taken from an adult woman who had mild COVID-19 (a few samples of this study predate the infection). Cell type and time point are not known. Sequencing was done on a sample of PBMCs or a T cell subset sorted from them (not recorded which).

The DNA of the CDR3 is TGTGCCAGCAGCACGAGACAGGTCTCGAAGGGTACCAATGAGCAGTTCTTC. It translates to CASSTRQVSKGTNEQFF. The chain couples TRBV7-9 to TRBJ2-1, with D tentatively TRBD1 (6 bases). The CDR3 extends over 17 amino acids. The V gene lost 5 bases and the J gene lost 6 bases, with 23 bases spanning the gap. CDR1 is SEHNR, CDR2 FQNEAQ, per germline (reference sequence).